This is a list of T cell receptor beta chains from one sample in a study of cytomegalovirus exposure and HLA in healthy donors. Repertoires were generated with immunoSEQ multiplex PCR, while TCRdb's copy carries only in-frame clones and drops some. The data show 95,000 to 120,000 clones, over 70% seen once. The sequenced sample consisted of PBMCs. The origin of the receptors is a middle-aged woman in good health and CMV-seropositive. The CDR3 runs from the conserved cysteine through the conserved F or W. The D gene is left open where the match is weak. The listing skips clone size in some rows; elsewhere it reads once, few, many or a size class.

j_call,d_call,v_call,clone_size,cdr3_aa,cdr3_nt
TRBJ2-7,-,TRBV7-3,-,CASSPAPGYEQYF,TGTGCCAGCAGCCCAGCCCCGGGGTACGAGCAGTACTTC
TRBJ1-3,TRBD1,TRBV9,-,CASSRGGSSGNTIYF,TGTGCCAGCAGCCGAGGGGGCAGCTCTGGAAACACCATATATTTT
TRBJ2-1,-,TRBV29-1,-,CSASSAESSYNEQFF,TGCAGCGCATCGAGTGCGGAAAGCTCCTACAATGAGCAGTTCTTC
TRBJ2-5,-,TRBV12-2,-,CASRLARLDQETQYF,TGTGCAAGTCGCTTAGCGCGACTAGACCAAGAGACCCAGTACTTC
TRBJ2-7,TRBD2,TRBV7-2,-,CASSLVAGGSYEQYF,TGTGCCAGCAGCTTAGTAGCGGGAGGATCCTACGAGCAGTACTTC
TRBJ1-2,-,TRBV27,-,CASSSDSFYGYTF,TGTGCCAGCAGTTCGGACTCGTTCTATGGCTACACCTTC
TRBJ2-3,-,TRBV27,-,CASSFGGAPGQGDGTLTDTQYF,TGTGCCAGCAGTTTCGGGGGGGCACCGGGACAGGGAGACGGCACCCTCACAGATACGCAGTATTTT
TRBJ1-2,TRBD1,TRBV2,-,CASLEQGANYGYTF,TGTGCCAGCCTGGAACAGGGGGCTAACTATGGCTACACCTTC
TRBJ2-7,TRBD2,TRBV7-9,-,CSSSPGLAGGREQYF,TGTTCCAGCAGCCCCGGACTAGCGGGGGGAAGAGAGCAGTACTTC
TRBJ1-4,-,TRBV7-2,-,CASSLKASGGRDEKLFF,TGTGCCAGCAGCTTAAAGGCATCCGGGGGAAGGGATGAAAAACTGTTTTTT
TRBJ2-5,TRBD2,TRBV27,-,CASSLSAGASGRNEQYF,TGTGCCAGCAGTTTATCCGCCGGGGCTAGCGGGAGGAATGAGCAGTACTTC
TRBJ2-1,-,TRBV5-4,-,CASSPGRDRLSYNEQFF,TGTGCCAGCAGCCCGGGGAGGGACAGGCTCTCCTACAATGAGCAGTTCTTC
TRBJ1-2,-,TRBV4-1,-,CASSQGDTYGYTF,TGCGCCAGCAGCCAGGGGGACACCTATGGCTACACCTTC
TRBJ2-1,TRBD2,TRBV15,-,CATSPPLAGGYNEQFF,TGTGCCACTAGCCCCCCCCTAGCGGGAGGTTACAATGAGCAGTTCTTC
TRBJ2-3,-,TRBV6-6,few,CASSPFSTDTQYF,TGTGCCAGCAGTCCCTTTTCCACAGATACGCAGTATTTT
TRBJ1-5,TRBD1,TRBV5-5,-,CASSSGQGTQPQHF,TGTGCCAGCAGCTCAGGACAGGGTACCCAGCCCCAGCATTTT
TRBJ1-1,TRBD1,TRBV29-1,-,CSVARDRDTEAFF,TGCAGCGTTGCTAGGGACAGAGACACTGAAGCTTTCTTT
TRBJ2-3,-,TRBV4-1,-,CASSQDPPGTATDTQYF,TGCGCCAGCAGCCAAGATCCCCCCGGGACTGCCACAGATACGCAGTATTTT
TRBJ1-6,-,TRBV5-6,-,CASSSVQVLDRTGAPLHF,TGTGCCAGCAGCTCCGTTCAGGTACTTGATCGAACAGGAGCACCCCTCCACTTT
TRBJ2-1,-,TRBV30,-,CAWSPPFSYNEQFF,TGTGCCTGGAGTCCCCCCTTCTCCTACAATGAGCAGTTCTTC
TRBJ2-1,-,TRBV25-1,once,CAAHRNNEQFF,TGTGCCGCGCATAGAAACAATGAGCAGTTCTTC
TRBJ2-1,-,TRBV7-9,-,CASSLGAGLENNEQFF,TGTGCCAGCAGCTTAGGGGCAGGGCTGGAGAACAATGAGCAGTTCTTC
TRBJ2-3,TRBD2,TRBV7-3,-,CASSRLGLAGVGGSNTDTQYF,TGTGCCAGCAGCCGTTTGGGACTAGCGGGGGTGGGAGGTAGTAACACAGATACGCAGTATTTT
TRBJ1-1,TRBD1,TRBV15,-,CATSSTGGRVEAFF,TGTGCCACCAGCAGCACAGGGGGGAGGGTTGAAGCTTTCTTT
TRBJ2-5,-,TRBV7-6,once,CASSFAETGEGETQYF,TGTGCCAGCAGCTTTGCAGAGACGGGAGAGGGGGAGACCCAGTACTTC
TRBJ2-7,TRBD1,TRBV7-3,-,CASSTTGAYEQYF,TGTGCCAGCAGCACGACAGGGGCCTACGAGCAGTACTTC
TRBJ2-7,TRBD1,TRBV9,few,CASSGQGAYEQYF,TGTGCCAGCAGCGGACAGGGGGCTTACGAGCAGTACTTC
TRBJ2-3,TRBD2,TRBV9,-,CASSTGLAPDTQYF,TGTGCCAGCAGCACCGGACTAGCTCCAGATACGCAGTATTTT
TRBJ2-7,-,TRBV2,-,CASSDATGRGYERYF,TGTGCCAGCAGTGATGCCACAGGTAGGGGCTACGAGCGGTACTTC
TRBJ1-2,TRBD1,TRBV29-1,-,CSVASQGAVGYGYTF,TGCAGCGTTGCTTCACAGGGGGCGGTCGGCTATGGCTACACCTTC
TRBJ1-5,-,TRBV7-9,-,CASSLVGNQPQHF,TGTGCCAGCAGCTTAGTAGGCAATCAGCCCCAGCATTTT
TRBJ1-4,-,TRBV5-1,-,CASRPTGPSEKLFF,TGCGCCAGCAGACCAACAGGGCCGAGTGAAAAACTGTTTTTT